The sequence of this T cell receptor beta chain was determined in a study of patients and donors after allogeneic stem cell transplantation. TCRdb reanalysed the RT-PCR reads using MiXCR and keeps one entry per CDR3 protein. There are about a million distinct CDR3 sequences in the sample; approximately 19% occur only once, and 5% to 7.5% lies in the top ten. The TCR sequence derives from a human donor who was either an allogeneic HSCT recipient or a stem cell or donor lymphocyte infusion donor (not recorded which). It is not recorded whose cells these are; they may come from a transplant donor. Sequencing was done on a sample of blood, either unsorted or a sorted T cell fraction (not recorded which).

CDR3 in amino acids: CASSLGELLKETQYF. The CDR3 DNA follows: TGTGCCAGCAGCTTAGGAGAGCTATTGAAAGAGACCCAGTACTTC. This rearrangement joins TRBV7-6 to TRBJ2-5; D gene ambiguous. The V and J ends lost 1 base and 3 bases respectively, with 12 bases between them. The germline V gene encodes CDR1 SGHVS and CDR2 FNYEAQ. This CDR3 comprises 15 residues.